This TCR beta chain was captured in a study of shared clonotypes between healthy human individuals. Germline assignment: CDR1 KGHSH and CDR2 LQKENI. V dropped 3 bases and J dropped 1 base, with 16 bases sitting between them. The CDR3 length is 17 residues. Of note for this clone: Antigen: not known.

Division of CD4+ cells produced a CD45RA+ naive subset and a CD45RA-negative memory subset. Evenly divided among several immunoSEQ plates was the genomic DNA of each subset. Assay: immunoSEQ multiplex PCR; the TCRdb copy retains only in-frame clones and omits some. The table includes more than 1,200,000 clones, approximately 98.5% detected once. General study findings and limits: For naive CD4 cells, roughly 5% of clonotypes were shared across a handful of donors.

The sequence came from a man aged 30-40 years in good health. Sequenced: naive CD4+ T cells sorted from blood. The sample's subset: CD45RA+ positively selected. The chain recombines TRBV18 with TRBJ1-5; D is ambiguous. This CDR3 reads CASSPPGIERSNQPQHF. DNA of the CDR3: TGTGCCAGCTCACCCCCGGGAATTGAACGGAGCAATCAGCCCCAGCATTTT. The full variable domain, its missing parts supplied by reference TRBV18 and TRBJ1-5, is NAGVMQNPRHLVRRRGQEARLRCSPMKGHSHVYWYRQLPEEGLKFMVYLQKENIIDESGMPKERFSAEFPKEGPSILRIQQVVRGDSAAYFCASSPPGIERSNQPQHFGDGTRLSIL.